The following is a T cell receptor beta chain sequence with its context. The CDR3 is 14 residues long. Per the germline V gene, CDR1 is SGHKS and CDR2 is YYEKEE (reference sequence). V was pared by 4 bases and J by 10 bases, with 15 bases between. Sequenced by immunoSEQ multiplex PCR; TCRdb stores in-frame clones only, minus some. The repertoire consists of about 49,000 clones, with roughly 82% occurring once and the leading ten covering less than 3%. The sample is drawn from a study of blood T cell repertoires in COVID-19. Study as a whole: COVID-19 samples, acute and convalescent, were from the United States, Italy and Spain.

The clonotype was recovered from a woman in her fifties or sixties with acute or convalescent COVID-19. This sequence joins TRBV5-5 and TRBJ1-6; TRBD1 might be the D (5 bases). The source material was peripheral blood. As DNA, the CDR3 is TGTGCCAGCAGCCCTGGGGGGGTAAGATCACCCCTCCACTTT. The encoded protein is CASSPGGVRSPLHF.